Below are 4 T cell receptor beta chains sequenced from a single sample in a study of blood T cell repertoires in COVID-19. TCRdb keeps only in-frame clones here, not all; method: immunoSEQ multiplex PCR. This sample yields 150,000 or so clones, of which roughly 84% are seen a single time; around 8.5% belongs to the top ten. What was sequenced was peripheral blood. The receptors were gathered from a woman aged 60-70 years with acute or convalescent COVID-19.

The chain is built from TRBV30 and TRBJ2-7, with D unclear. This CDR3 is 14 amino acids long. The germline V gene encodes CDR1 GTSNPN and CDR2 SVGIG (reference sequence). Trimming shortened V by 2 bases and J by 1 base, and 12 bases separated the two germline ends. CDR3 sequence (DNA): TGTGCCTGGAGTTCGCTTGGCAGGTCCTACGAGCAGTACTTC. Translating it yields CAWSSLGRSYEQYF.

The gene calls are TRBV11-1 and TRBJ2-1; no firm D call. Germline values: CDR1 SGHAT, CDR2 FQDESV (reference sequence). The CDR3 runs 15 residues. V lost 5 bases to trimming and J lost 0 bases, with 11 bases between them. CDR3 bases: TGTGCCAGCAGCCTTCAACAAAGCTCCTACAATGAGCAGTTCTTC. As protein: CASSLQQSSYNEQFF.

The chain carries TRBV18 and TRBJ1-5; D gene ambiguous. The CDR3 totals 13 residues. Germline CDR1 reads KGHSH; CDR2 reads LQKENI. V was clipped by 8 bases and J by 7 bases, with 15 bases between them. The CDR3 bases are TGTGCCAGCGTCGAGGGTCCGGGGCAGCCCCAGCATTTT. Its protein product is CASVEGPGQPQHF. Supplemented by reference TRBV18 and TRBJ1-5, the full variable domain reads NAGVMQNPRHLVRRRGQEARLRCSPMKGHSHVYWYRQLPEEGLKFMVYLQKENIIDESGMPKERFSAEFPKEGPSILRIQQVVRGDSAAYFCASVEGPGQPQHFGDGTRLSIL.

A single count supports this clone. The CDR3 DNA reads as TGCGCCAGCAGTGAGTATTGGGACATGTTCTACAATGAGCAGTTCTTC. Protein product: CASSEYWDMFYNEQFF. This rearrangement joins TRBV10-1 to TRBJ2-1, with D possibly matching TRBD1 (6 bases). This CDR3 spans 16 amino acids. Germline V gene data show CDR1 as WNHNN and CDR2 as SYGVQD (reference sequence). Trimming cost V 1 base and J 3 bases, with 13 bases left between them.